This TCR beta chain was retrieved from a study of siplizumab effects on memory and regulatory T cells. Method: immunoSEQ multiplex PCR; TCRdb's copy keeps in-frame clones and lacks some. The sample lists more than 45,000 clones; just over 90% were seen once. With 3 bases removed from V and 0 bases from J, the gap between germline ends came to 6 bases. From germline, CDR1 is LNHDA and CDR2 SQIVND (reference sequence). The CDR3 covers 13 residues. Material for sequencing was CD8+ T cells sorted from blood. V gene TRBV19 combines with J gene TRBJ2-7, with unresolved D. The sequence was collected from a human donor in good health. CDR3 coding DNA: TGTGCCAGTAGTATGGGCAGCTCCTACGAGCAGTACTTC. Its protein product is CASSMGSSYEQYF.